These 16 T cell receptor beta chains share one sample of origin, sequenced in a study of T-cell memory formation after mild COVID-19. TCRdb processed the 5' RACE reads anew with MiXCR; each CDR3 protein has one entry. The sample lists 380,000 or so distinct CDR3 sequences; 13% to 15% were seen once. The sequenced sample consisted of PBMCs or a T cell subset sorted from them (not recorded which). These receptors all stem from a man in his late teens or twenties who had mild COVID-19 (a few samples of this study predate the infection). Cell type and time point are not known.

The chain carries TRBV6-5 and TRBJ2-3, with D unresolved. The V and J ends lost 5 bases and 1 base respectively, with 7 bases between them. The CDR3 contains 13 residues. Germline values: CDR1 MNHEY, CDR2 SVGAGI. Here the CDR3 DNA reads TGTGCCAGCAGTCGTCGTCGCACAGATACGCAGTATTTT. Protein sequence: CASSRRRTDTQYF.

This clonotype was seen more than once but under ten times. The gene calls are TRBV7-6 and TRBJ1-5; D not certain. Germline V gene data show CDR1 as SGHVS and CDR2 as FNYEAQ. Trimming shortened V by 4 bases and J by 11 bases, and 12 bases separated the two germline ends. The CDR3 loop spans 12 amino acids. CDR3 DNA sequence: TGTGCCAGCAGCTCACCCGCCGAGGCCCAGCATTTT. It specifies CASSSPAEAQHF.

This clonotype has just one count. A read error is possible here, since a much larger clone lies one base away. The chain has TRBV5-1 and TRBJ1-1, with D perhaps TRBD1 (5 bases). The CDR3 sequence is 15 residues long. CDR1 and CDR2 (germline): SGHRS, YFSETQ. CDR3 in DNA: TGCGCCAGCAGCTTGGAGCCGGGGACGAACACTGAAACTTTCTTT. It translates to CASSLEPGTNTETFF.

This clonotype occurred a few times. The CDR3 DNA is TGTGCCAGCAGCTTAGCTCAACCGGGACAGGGCACAGATACGCAGTATTTT. It yields the protein CASSLAQPGQGTDTQYF. The rearrangement links TRBV7-6 to TRBJ2-3; 8 nucleotides match TRBD1. CDR1 and CDR2 (germline): SGHVS, FNYEAQ. The CDR3 length is 17 residues. J was trimmed by 1 base and V by 0 bases; bases with no gene match: 6.

The V and J genes are TRBV4-3 and TRBJ2-5; 15 bases align to TRBD2. The CDR3 totals 18 residues. Looked up from germline, CDR1 is LGHNA and CDR2 is YSLEER. V was clipped by 0 bases and J by 4 bases; unmatched bases: 6. The CDR3 spells CASSQDSSGLAGGETQYF. CDR3 nucleotide sequence: TGCGCCAGCAGCCAAGATTCCTCGGGACTAGCGGGGGGAGAGACCCAGTACTTC.

The sample holds many counts of this clonotype. A read error may account for a junction end that differs from germline. The chain joins TRBV7-7 to TRBJ2-5, with 7 bases identical to TRBD2. Germline lookup yields CDR1 SSHAT and CDR2 FNYEAQ (reference sequence). The CDR3 sequence is 16 residues long. The CDR3 sequence: CASSLSGSGALETQYF. The CDR3 DNA reads as TGTGCTAGCAGCTTATCGGGCAGCGGGGCCCTGGAGACCCAGTACTTC.

The genes are TRBV6-2 or TRBV6-3 and TRBJ2-6; D is possibly TRBD1 or TRBD2 (5 bases each). Germline V CDR1 and CDR2: MNHEY, SVGEGT. V was cut by 7 bases and J by 2 bases, with 12 bases left in between. The CDR3 has 15 residues. CDR3 in amino acids: CASTQWGTGANVLTF. The DNA for the CDR3 is TGTGCCAGCACCCAATGGGGGACTGGGGCCAACGTCCTGACTTTC.

The V and J genes are TRBV6-2 or TRBV6-3 and TRBJ1-2, with D possibly matching TRBD1 (5 bases). This CDR3 is 15 amino acids long. Trimming took 5 bases from V and 3 from J, leaving 16 bases between them. Germline V gene lookup returns CDR1 MNHEY and CDR2 SVGEGT. The CDR3 coding sequence is TGTGCCAGCAGTGCCGAAGGGGACCGCGACTATGGCTACACCTTC. Its protein product is CASSAEGDRDYGYTF.

This clonotype occurred a few times. The chain recombines TRBV4-1 with TRBJ2-7; D may be TRBD2 (8 bases). The germline V gene encodes CDR1 MGHRA and CDR2 YSYEKL. Trimming pared 0 bases from V and 3 bases from J, leaving 15 bases between. This CDR3 comprises 16 residues. CDR3 DNA sequence: TGCGCCAGCAGCCAAGATCGGGGGGGGGACAGCTACGAGCAGTACTTC. This gives the protein CASSQDRGGDSYEQYF.

The V call is TRBV4-1, the J call TRBJ2-5, with 11 bases lining up with TRBD2. This CDR3 spans 15 amino acids. Germline V lookup: CDR1 MGHRA, CDR2 YSYEKL. Trimming removed 2 bases from V and 6 bases from J; junction bases left unmatched: 5. The CDR3 region is CASSQTLAGEKTQYF. CDR3 DNA: TGCGCCAGCAGCCAAACACTAGCGGGGGAGAAGACCCAGTACTTC.

The chain joins TRBV20-1 to TRBJ1-3; 7 bases agree with TRBD1. Trimming cost V 0 bases and J 4 bases; bases outside gene matches: 6. Germline CDR1 reads DFQATT; CDR2 reads SNEGSKA (reference sequence). This CDR3 comprises 15 residues. The CDR3 is CSAREQGRHGNTIYF. The CDR3 coding sequence is TGCAGTGCTAGAGAACAGGGGCGGCACGGAAACACCATATATTTT.

The CDR3 loop is CASASDGENYNQPQHF. Here the CDR3 DNA reads TGTGCTAGTGCCTCGGACGGGGAAAATTACAATCAGCCCCAGCATTTT. The genes are TRBV12-5 and TRBJ1-5; unclear D gene. Trimming left V 7 bases short and J 3 bases short, with 19 bases between. The CDR3 is 16 amino acids. Germline V gene lookup returns CDR1 LGHNT and CDR2 FRNRAP.

This clonotype was seen a few times. The rearrangement uses TRBV20-1 and TRBJ1-6; D call uncertain. This CDR3 comprises 14 residues. V gave up 4 bases and J gave up 9 bases, with 16 bases separating them. CDR1 DFQATT and CDR2 SNEGSKA come from the germline V gene (reference sequence). CDR3 sequence (DNA): TGCAGTGCTACCACCCTAAGCCTTTTTTCACCCCTCCACTTT. Its protein product is CSATTLSLFSPLHF.

This clonotype was seen only a few times. This chain uses TRBV4-2 with TRBJ1-1, with D uncertain. The CDR3 is 16 residues long. V lost 1 base and J lost 1, with 13 bases in between. From germline, CDR1 is LGHNA and CDR2 YNFKEQ. This CDR3 is CASSQVRVRSNTEAFF. In nucleotides, the CDR3 is TGTGCCAGCAGCCAAGTCCGGGTCCGCTCGAACACTGAAGCTTTCTTT.

This sequence joins TRBV19 and TRBJ1-6, with 9 bases matching TRBD1. CDR3 length: 15 amino acids. CDR1 is LNHDA and CDR2 is SQIVND in the germline V gene (reference sequence). V dropped 7 bases and J dropped 7; count of bases not matched to a gene: 8. The CDR3 here is CASTQDGTGNSPLHF. The DNA for the CDR3 is TGTGCCAGTACCCAGGACGGGACAGGGAATTCACCCCTCCACTTT.

There are many counts of this clonotype. The V call is TRBV12-3 or TRBV12-4, the J call TRBJ1-5, with 7 bases that match TRBD1. This CDR3 has 13 amino acids. Trimming cost V 7 bases and J 5 bases; bases outside gene matches: 5. DNA of the CDR3: TGTGCCAGCACTCGGACAGGCGATCAGCCCCAGCATTTT. It specifies CASTRTGDQPQHF.